The 30 T cell receptor beta chains below come from one sample, sequenced in a study of T cell clones after liver transplantation. The assay was immunoSEQ multiplex PCR, and TCRdb's table has in-frame clones only and misses some. This table has around 80,000 clones, over 80% appearing once. The material sequenced was CD4+ T cells from blood, taken around 45 months after liver transplant. These receptor sequences come from a human patient who received a liver transplant. The graft donor may account for some of the T cells.

This clone has a single count. The V and J genes are TRBV5-3 and TRBJ2-3; the match to TRBD2 covers 14 bases. TRBV5-3 is assigned to the ORF class and has an uncertain function. The CDR3 contains 17 residues. Trimming removed 5 bases from V and 3 bases from J; junction bases left unmatched: 8. The CDR3 DNA sequence: TGTGCCAGAAGTTCTCCGGGACTAGCGGGAGTTACAGATACGCAGTATTTT. Residues: CARSSPGLAGVTDTQYF.

The rearrangement joins TRBV19 to TRBJ2-7, with a tentative D call TRBD2 (5 bases). Germline V gene sequence: CDR1 LNHDA, CDR2 SQIVND (reference sequence). CDR3 length: 12 amino acids. Trimming left V 11 bases short and J 1 base short, with 12 bases between. As DNA, the CDR3 is TGTGCCTCCTCCGAGGGATCCTACGAGCAGTACTTC. This codes for CASSEGSYEQYF.

This clone appeared a single time. V usage is TRBV19 and J usage is TRBJ2-3, with D perhaps matching TRBD2 (5 bases). V was pared by 3 bases and J by 2 bases, with 15 bases between. The length of the CDR3 is 16 residues. Germline CDR1 and CDR2: LNHDA and SQIVND (reference sequence). CDR3 sequence reads: CASSILLGPYTDTQYF. DNA for the CDR3: TGTGCCAGTAGTATCTTACTAGGACCCTACACAGATACGCAGTATTTT.

The chain combines TRBV5-1 with TRBJ2-7; D call uncertain. The CDR3 extends over 15 amino acids. Trimming cost V 4 bases and J 0 bases, with 14 bases left between them. CDR1 and CDR2 (germline): SGHRS, YFSETQ. Here the CDR3 reads CASSPVAGDSYEQYF. The CDR3 nucleotides are TGCGCCAGCAGCCCCGTGGCAGGTGACTCCTACGAGCAGTACTTC.

The chain employs TRBV2 and TRBJ2-1, with 8 bases aligning to TRBD2. This CDR3 is 15 amino acids long. Germline V gene data show CDR1 as SNHLY and CDR2 as FYNNEI. J lost 2 bases, V lost 6 bases, and 6 bases had no gene match. CDR3 coding DNA: TGTGCCAGCAGGCAAACTAGCGGCACCTACAATGAGCAGTTCTTC. It yields the protein CASRQTSGTYNEQFF. Together with reference TRBV2 and TRBJ2-1, the CDR3 gives the full variable domain: EPEVTQTPSHQVTQMGQEVILRCVPISNHLYFYWYRQILGQKVEFLVSFYNNEISEKSEIFDDQFSVERPDGSNFTLKIRSTKLEDSAMYFCASRQTSGTYNEQFFGPGTRLTVL.

The genes are TRBV27 and TRBJ2-7, with 8 bases matching TRBD2. This CDR3 is 13 amino acids long. V dropped 6 bases and J dropped 4; count of bases not matched to a gene: 5. Germline lookup yields CDR1 MNHEY and CDR2 SMNVEV (reference sequence). This chain's CDR3 is CASSGTSRYEQYF. The CDR3 nucleotides read TGTGCCAGCAGCGGGACTAGTCGATACGAGCAGTACTTC.

This chain links TRBV11-2 with TRBJ2-1; no reliable D call. V dropped 5 bases and J dropped 7 bases, with 18 bases sitting between them. Germline V gene data show CDR1 as SGHAT and CDR2 as FQNNGV. This CDR3 is built from 15 residues. DNA for the CDR3: TGTGCCAGCAGCGCCCCCGGGCCGCGAACAAATGAGCAGTTCTTC. Protein: CASSAPGPRTNEQFF.

This rearrangement joins TRBV7-2 to TRBJ1-4; no clear D gene. This CDR3 spans 14 amino acids. V was cut by 3 bases and J by 2 bases, with 7 bases left in between. Germline CDR1 reads SGHTA; CDR2 reads FQGNSA. The CDR3 sequence is CASSFSRTNEKLFF. The CDR3, as DNA: TGTGCCAGCAGCTTTAGCAGGACTAATGAAAAACTGTTTTTT.

The chain carries TRBV25-1 and TRBJ1-4, with a weak D call TRBD1 (6 bases). The CDR3 is made up of 15 amino acids. The germline V gene encodes CDR1 MGHDK and CDR2 SYGVNS. V shed 4 bases and J shed 4 bases, with 13 bases lying between them. CDR3 DNA: TGTGCCAGCAGTGGCCTACGGACAGTTAATGAAAAACTGTTTTTT. Its translation is CASSGLRTVNEKLFF. Variable domain in full (rest from reference TRBV25-1 and TRBJ1-4): EADIYQTPRYLVIGTGKKITLECSQTMGHDKMYWYQQDPGMELHLIHYSYGVNSTEKGDLSSESTVSRIRTEHFPLTLESARPSHTSQYLCASSGLRTVNEKLFFGSGTQLSVL.

The V and J genes are TRBV10-3 and TRBJ1-2, with D possibly matching TRBD1 (6 bases). V lost 4 bases, J lost 7 bases, and 10 bases lay in between. The CDR3 contains 12 residues. Germline assignment: CDR1 ENHRY and CDR2 SYGVKD. Written as DNA, the CDR3 is TGTGCCATCAGTGCAGGGGAGGGTGGCTACACCTTC. This gives the protein CAISAGEGGYTF.

The rearrangement uses TRBV5-6 and TRBJ2-7; D not resolved. This CDR3 has 14 residues. CDR1 and CDR2 (germline): SGHDT, YYEEEE. V lost 4 bases and J 1 base, leaving 12 bases between the germline ends. CDR3 residues: CASSPLGQSYEQYF. Written as DNA, the CDR3 is TGTGCCAGCAGCCCTCTTGGTCAGTCCTACGAGCAGTACTTC.

The genes are TRBV27 and TRBJ1-1; D not resolved. Germline-derived CDR1 and CDR2 are MNHEY and SMNVEV (reference sequence). V shed 2 bases and J shed 0 bases, with 13 bases lying between them. The CDR3 runs to 16 residues. CDR3 loop: CASSLRPTPMNTEAFF. CDR3 coding DNA: TGTGCCAGCAGTTTAAGGCCAACCCCCATGAACACTGAAGCTTTCTTT.

The chain has TRBV7-2 and TRBJ1-4; D not certain. The length of the CDR3 is 15 residues. Germline V gene data show CDR1 as SGHTA and CDR2 as FQGNSA. V gave up 3 bases and J gave up 3 bases, with 11 bases separating them. The CDR3 here is CASSLVMRSNEKLFF. The CDR3 DNA follows: TGTGCCAGCAGCTTGGTAATGCGTTCTAATGAAAAACTGTTTTTT.

The V call is TRBV6-1, the J call TRBJ1-4; D not certain. Germline loops: CDR1 MNHNS, CDR2 SASEGT. This CDR3 contains 13 residues. V was trimmed by 4 bases and J by 7 bases, leaving 10 bases between them. This CDR3 reads CASSAREGEKLFF. The CDR3 DNA sequence: TGTGCCAGCAGTGCAAGGGAGGGTGAAAAACTGTTTTTT.

This clone was detected only once. This sequence joins TRBV6-1 and TRBJ2-3, with D perhaps matching TRBD2 (5 bases). The CDR3 is 15 amino acids. V lost 0 bases, J lost 3 bases, and 10 bases lay in between. Germline assignment: CDR1 MNHNS and CDR2 SASEGT. In DNA, the CDR3 is TGTGCCAGCAGTGAAGCGGTGCGGAGGACAGATACGCAGTATTTT. The encoded protein is CASSEAVRRTDTQYF.

The J gene is TRBJ2-1, the V gene TRBV5-4, with D perhaps matching TRBD2 (6 bases). The V gene lost 4 bases and the J gene lost 6 bases, with 17 bases spanning the gap. CDR3 length: 15 residues. In germline, CDR1 is SGHNT, CDR2 YYREEE (reference sequence). The chain's CDR3 is CASSPRDSGFNEQFF. The CDR3 DNA sequence: TGTGCCAGCAGCCCCCGGGACTCCGGATTCAATGAGCAGTTCTTC.

The chain combines TRBV11-2 with TRBJ2-2; 7 positions match TRBD2. The J segment lost 1 base and the V segment lost 5 bases, leaving 4 bases of the junction unmatched. The CDR3 has 15 amino acids. CDR1 SGHAT and CDR2 FQNNGV come from the germline V gene. CDR3 region: CASSPTSLNTGELFF. The CDR3, as DNA: TGTGCCAGCAGCCCGACTAGCCTGAACACCGGGGAGCTGTTTTTT.

V usage is TRBV6-1 and J usage is TRBJ2-5, with 9 bases matching TRBD2. CDR1 and CDR2 (germline): MNHNS, SASEGT. Germline trimming cut 6 bases from V and 9 bases from J; bases unmatched to any gene: 5. The CDR3 spans 12 residues. The CDR3 DNA reads TGTGCCAGCAGCCAGGGACTAGCTGCCCAGTACTTC. It codes for CASSQGLAAQYF.

The V call is TRBV9, the J call TRBJ1-1; 10 nucleotides line up with TRBD1. This CDR3 contains 16 residues. V lost 0 bases, J lost 5 bases, and 7 bases stayed unmatched. The germline V gene has CDR1 SGDLS and CDR2 YYNGEE. The CDR3 DNA sequence: TGTGCCAGCAGCGTAGCTACAGGGGACAGGGGAACTGAAGCTTTCTTT. This encodes CASSVATGDRGTEAFF.

The chain recombines TRBV6-4 with TRBJ2-3, with TRBD1 identical over 12 bases. Germline-derived CDR1 and CDR2 are MRHNA and SNTAGT. With V trimmed by 6 bases and J by 6 bases, 10 bases remained unmatched. CDR3 length equals 16 residues. CDR3 coding DNA: TGTGCCAGCAGCCTTGGGACAGGGGGCGTCTACGATACGCAGTATTTT. Protein: CASSLGTGGVYDTQYF.

The CDR3 nucleotides are TGTGCCAGCAGCTCTCTTCAGGGCGACACCGGGGAGCTGTTTTTT. This sequence encodes CASSSLQGDTGELFF. The chain uses TRBV7-8 and TRBJ2-2; maybe TRBD1 (5 bases). The CDR3 extends over 15 amino acids. CDR1 and CDR2 from the germline V gene are SGHVS and FQNEAQ. Trimming took off 4 bases at V and 3 bases at J, with 12 bases between the two ends.

This clone turned up a few times. The V gene is TRBV30, the J gene TRBJ1-2, with D hard to call. Germline CDR1 reads GTSNPN; CDR2 reads SVGIG (reference sequence). The CDR3 has 13 amino acids. V was shortened by 2 bases and J by 3 bases, with 10 bases between the two germline ends. CDR3 residues: CAWSPNRDYGYTF. CDR3 nucleotides: TGTGCCTGGAGTCCTAACCGTGACTATGGCTACACCTTC.

The chain has TRBV6-5 and TRBJ1-5; 9 positions match TRBD1. Germline V gene sequence: CDR1 MNHEY, CDR2 SVGAGI. J gave up 9 bases and V 4 bases, and 7 bases lay outside the gene matches. The CDR3 consists of 14 residues. CDR3 in amino acids: CASSWDRALGPQHF. CDR3 nucleotide sequence: TGTGCCAGCAGTTGGGACAGGGCCCTGGGGCCCCAGCATTTT.

The chain recombines TRBV18 with TRBJ2-7; a weak D match, TRBD1 (6 bases). CDR3 size: 13 residues. Germline values: CDR1 KGHSH, CDR2 LQKENI. Trimming stripped 2 bases from V and 7 bases from J, with 12 bases between. In DNA form, the CDR3 reads TGTGCCAGCTCACCATGGACAGAAGGTGAGCAGTACTTC. Its translation is CASSPWTEGEQYF. Looking up the rest from reference TRBV18 and TRBJ2-7 gives the full variable domain: NAGVMQNPRHLVRRRGQEARLRCSPMKGHSHVYWYRQLPEEGLKFMVYLQKENIIDESGMPKERFSAEFPKEGPSILRIQQVVRGDSAAYFCASSPWTEGEQYFGPGTRLTVT.

The rearrangement joins TRBV5-1 to TRBJ2-7; the match to TRBD2 covers 7 bases. Germline V gives CDR1 SGHRS, CDR2 YFSETQ. After removal of 0 bases from V and 11 bases from J, the junction contained 11 bases not matched to a gene. The CDR3 has 14 amino acids. CDR3 nucleotides: TGCGCCAGCAGCTTGGAGTCTAGCGGCCTAGGGAAGTACTTC. Translation: CASSLESSGLGKYF.

The sample holds one count of this clone. This chain links TRBV18 with TRBJ1-1; D is possibly TRBD1 (6 bases). Between the trimmed V and J ends, which lost 3 bases and 7 bases, there was a span of 15 bases. Germline CDR1 and CDR2: KGHSH and LQKENI. The CDR3 contains 14 residues. CDR3 sequence: CASSPRGADNEAFF. In DNA, the CDR3 is TGTGCCAGCTCACCCCGGGGGGCAGATAATGAAGCTTTCTTT.

This clone was counted a single time. The chain has TRBV2 and TRBJ1-5, with 8 bases aligning to TRBD1. The CDR3 is 14 amino acids. The germline gives CDR1 SNHLY, CDR2 FYNNEI. J lost 16 bases, V lost 5 bases, and 16 bases had no gene match. As DNA, the CDR3 is TGTGCCAGCAGTTCGATAACAGGACAGGGCCCCCTCCATTTT. Its protein is CASSSITGQGPLHF.

The chain couples TRBV28 to TRBJ1-5; weak D call: TRBD1 (6 bases). The CDR3 sequence is 14 residues long. V lost 5 bases, J lost 4 bases, and 12 bases lay in between. Germline CDR1 MDHEN, CDR2 SYDVKM. DNA of the CDR3: TGTGCCAGCAGTGAGAGACAGGTAAATCAGCCCCAGCATTTT. It translates to CASSERQVNQPQHF.

This clone was observed a few times. The chain is built from TRBV5-1 and TRBJ2-5, with no clear D. The length of the CDR3 is 15 residues. From germline, CDR1 is SGHRS and CDR2 YFSETQ. V gave up 5 bases and J gave up 1 base, with 15 bases separating them. CDR3 in DNA: TGCGCCAGCAGGACTTTGGTGGGCAGCCAAGAGACCCAGTACTTC. This codes for CASRTLVGSQETQYF.

This clone was picked up one time. The chain joins TRBV2 to TRBJ1-2; tentatively, D is TRBD1 (5 bases). The germline V and J ends were trimmed by 6 bases and 6 bases, with 14 bases remaining between them. The germline V gene has CDR1 SNHLY and CDR2 FYNNEI. CDR3 length: 13 amino acids. CDR3 DNA sequence: TGTGCCAGCAGCGGAAGGGGCTATAATGGCTACACCTTC. Amino acids: CASSGRGYNGYTF.